The T cell receptor (beta chain) under discussion was sequenced for a study of vaccination and CD4 T cells after COVID-19. The CDR3 loop spans 12 amino acids. V shed 8 bases, J shed 4 bases, and the junction held 4 bases outside the gene matches. The germline CDR1 and CDR2 sequences are SNHLY and FYNNEI. Sequenced with the Oncomine TCR Beta short-read assay was DNA taken from cultured CD4+ T cells. TCRdb analysed the PCR reads with MiXCR anew, one entry per CDR3 protein. The sample consists of several thousand distinct CDR3 sequences, about 47% of them appearing once. Indicated treatment: approximately nine-day PBMC culture with coronavirus spike peptide pools or control peptides (ViraFEST assay). Before the COVID-19 pandemic (2011-2018), CD4+ T cells were obtained from the unexposed donor. Details on this clonotype: Its antigen is unidentified.

The genes are TRBV2 and TRBJ1-1; 7 positions match TRBD1. The specimen was CD4+ T cells from blood, cultured in vitro. This TCR was recovered from a human donor in good health. CDR3 coding DNA: TGTGCCAGCGACAGGGTATCCACTGAAGCTTTCTTT. Protein sequence: CASDRVSTEAFF. Looking up the rest from reference TRBV2 and TRBJ1-1 gives the full variable domain: EPEVTQTPSHQVTQMGQEVILRCVPISNHLYFYWYRQILGQKVEFLVSFYNNEISEKSEIFDDQFSVERPDGSNFTLKIRSTKLEDSAMYFCASDRVSTEAFFGQGTRLTVV.